One and the same sample provided the 12 T cell receptor beta chains below, sequenced in a study of cytomegalovirus exposure and HLA in healthy donors. A multiplex PCR was run with 60 Vbeta primers and 13 Jbeta primers. Measured with immunoSEQ multiplex PCR; TCRdb has only the in-frame clones, and not every one. The sample has approximately 100,000 clones, 60% to 85% seen once. Sequences were obtained from PBMCs. The receptors were gathered from a man aged 60 to 69 in good health and CMV-seropositive.

This chain links TRBV4-2 with TRBJ1-1, with D possibly matching TRBD1 (6 bases). The CDR3 contains 14 residues. Germline assignment: CDR1 LGHNA and CDR2 YNFKEQ. Between the trimmed V and J ends, which lost 6 bases and 4 bases, there was a span of 15 bases. CDR3 protein: CASRRGQDSTEAFF. The CDR3 DNA reads as TGTGCCAGCAGGCGGGGGCAGGATAGCACTGAAGCTTTCTTT.

The chain employs TRBV6-5 and TRBJ1-3, with D perhaps TRBD1 (5 bases). V gave up 6 bases and J gave up 5 bases, with 11 bases separating them. The germline V gene encodes CDR1 MNHEY and CDR2 SVGAGI. CDR3 length equals 13 residues. In DNA, the CDR3 is TGTGCCAGCAGAGGGGAGGCTCGAAACACCATATATTTT. Amino acid sequence: CASRGEARNTIYF.

This chain uses TRBV2 with TRBJ1-4; 8 positions match TRBD1. CDR1 SNHLY and CDR2 FYNNEI come from the germline V gene. V lost 5 bases, J lost 4 bases, and 3 bases stayed unmatched. CDR3 length equals 14 residues. In DNA form, the CDR3 reads TGTGCCAGCAGTCAGGGGGCCGTTAATGAAAAACTGTTTTTT. Protein: CASSQGAVNEKLFF.

The V call is TRBV6-1, the J call TRBJ1-4, with TRBD1 matching 7 bases. V gave up 4 bases and J gave up 5 bases; unmatched junction bases: 4. Germline V gene lookup returns CDR1 MNHNS and CDR2 SASEGT. The CDR3 covers 14 residues. CDR3 sequence (DNA): TGTGCCAGCAGTGCCGGGACAGTAAATGAAAAACTGTTTTTT. Encoded protein: CASSAGTVNEKLFF.

The rearrangement links TRBV7-9 to TRBJ1-5; 11 bases agree with TRBD1. Looked up from germline, CDR1 is SEHNR and CDR2 is FQNEAQ (reference sequence). The CDR3 sequence is 19 residues long. Trimming cost V 4 bases and J 0 bases; bases outside gene matches: 11. This chain's CDR3 is CASSSAHGTGGYSNQPQHF. The CDR3 bases are TGTGCCAGCAGCTCAGCCCACGGGACAGGGGGGTATAGCAATCAGCCCCAGCATTTT. Using reference TRBV7-9 and TRBJ1-5 for the parts outside the CDR3, the full variable domain is DTGVSQNPRHKITKRGQNVTFRCDPISEHNRLYWYRQTLGQGPEFLTYFQNEAQLEKSRLLSDRFSAERPKGSFSTLEIQRTEQGDSAMYLCASSSAHGTGGYSNQPQHFGDGTRLSIL.

The V call is TRBV29-1, the J call TRBJ2-3; 7 bases align to TRBD2. V shed 6 bases, J shed 4 bases, and the junction held 1 base outside the gene matches. This CDR3 region has 11 residues. Looked up from germline, CDR1 is SQVTM and CDR2 is ANQGSEA. The CDR3 DNA sequence: TGCAGCGTGGGGGGGGCAGATACGCAGTATTTT. Its translation is CSVGGADTQYF.

This chain uses TRBV6-1 with TRBJ2-7; D is possibly TRBD2 (7 bases). Per germline, CDR1 MNHNS and CDR2 SASEGT. The length of the CDR3 is 14 residues. The V gene lost 6 bases and the J gene lost 4 bases, with 16 bases spanning the gap. Here the CDR3 DNA reads TGTGCCAGCAGACCTACGGGGGGCGGATACGAGCAGTACTTC. This translates into CASRPTGGGYEQYF.

This clone was recorded only once. The V gene is TRBV5-1, the J gene TRBJ2-5; 7 bases match TRBD1. The CDR3 has 15 amino acids. Losses at the gene ends were 3 bases for V and 1 base for J; bases not matched to a gene: 6. Germline values: CDR1 SGHRS, CDR2 YFSETQ. The CDR3 DNA is TGCGCCAGCAGCTCGCCTCGGGACAGCCAAGAGACCCAGTACTTC. The encoded protein is CASSSPRDSQETQYF. The full variable domain, rest sourced from reference TRBV5-1 and TRBJ2-5, is KAGVTQTPRYLIKTRGQQVTLSCSPISGHRSVSWYQQTPGQGLQFLFEYFSETQRNKGNFPGRFSGRQFSNSRSEMNVSTLELGDSALYLCASSSPRDSQETQYFGPGTRLLVL.

The chain couples TRBV18 to TRBJ2-7; D may be TRBD1 (5 bases). Germline assignment: CDR1 KGHSH and CDR2 LQKENI. Trimming removed 3 bases from V and 3 bases from J, with 15 bases in between. This CDR3 has 15 amino acids. CDR3 amino acids: CASSPTAYVNYEQYF. In DNA, the CDR3 is TGTGCCAGCTCACCGACAGCTTATGTCAACTACGAGCAGTACTTC.

The J gene is TRBJ2-1, the V gene TRBV4-3; 8 bases match TRBD1. Germline CDR1 reads LGHNA; CDR2 reads YSLEER. V lost 0 bases to trimming and J lost 3 bases; unmatched junction nucleotides: 10. The CDR3 spans 18 residues. CDR3: CASSQDGERDRRYNEQFF. CDR3 nucleotide sequence: TGCGCCAGCAGCCAAGATGGGGAACGGGACAGGCGCTACAATGAGCAGTTCTTC.

The V and J genes are TRBV5-1 and TRBJ2-7, with 7 positions matching TRBD1. After removal of 3 bases from V and 3 bases from J, the junction contained 6 bases not matched to a gene. The CDR3 is 14 amino acids. CDR1 and CDR2 from the germline V gene are SGHRS and YFSETQ. The CDR3 loop is CASSSSAGGYEQYF. CDR3 nucleotides: TGCGCCAGCAGCTCAAGCGCAGGGGGCTACGAGCAGTACTTC.

The V gene is TRBV29-1, the J gene TRBJ1-1, with TRBD1 matching 9 bases. The ends lost 6 bases at V and 4 bases at J; junction bases unmatched: 6. The CDR3 is 13 amino acids. Germline lookup yields CDR1 SQVTM and CDR2 ANQGSEA. CDR3 sequence reads: CSVGQGKTTEAFF. The CDR3 DNA reads TGCAGCGTCGGACAGGGGAAAACCACTGAAGCTTTCTTT.